The clone carrying this TCR beta chain was counted only a few times. The CDR3 length is 16 residues. Per the germline V gene, CDR1 is MNHNS and CDR2 is SASEGT. With V trimmed by 7 bases and J by 4 bases, 10 bases remained unmatched. This sample stems from a study of immune characterization of retroperitoneal liposarcoma. TCRdb redid the calling of the PCR reads with MiXCR, one entry per CDR3 protein. The sample contains a few thousand distinct CDR3 sequences, about half of which appear only once. The rearrangement links TRBV6-1 to TRBJ2-3; 11 bases are a match to TRBD1. Material: tumor tissue. This receptor was taken from a female donor with retroperitoneal liposarcoma. CDR3 in amino acids: CASTLFPGQGADTQYF. CDR3 coding DNA: TGTGCCAGCACCCTTTTTCCGGGACAGGGGGCAGATACGCAGTATTTT.